This T cell receptor (beta chain) was documented in a study of technical replicates of blood from several donors. Clones were sequenced by immunoSEQ multiplex PCR, and TCRdb holds only the in-frame ones, with some missing. The sample shows 56,000 or so clones, about 94% of them seen only once. CDR3 length: 15 amino acids. CDR1 and CDR2 (germline): SNHLY, FYNNEI. Losses at the gene ends were 6 bases for V and 9 bases for J; bases not matched to a gene: 9. The chain combines TRBV2 with TRBJ1-6; TRBD1 agrees at 9 bases. The material sequenced was PBMCs. The sequence came from a human donor in good health. Some clones in this sample may be carry-over from other donors' samples. Written as DNA, the CDR3 is TGTGCCAGCAGGGCCCTCGGGACAGGGATTTCACCCCTCCACTTT. This codes for CASRALGTGISPLHF.